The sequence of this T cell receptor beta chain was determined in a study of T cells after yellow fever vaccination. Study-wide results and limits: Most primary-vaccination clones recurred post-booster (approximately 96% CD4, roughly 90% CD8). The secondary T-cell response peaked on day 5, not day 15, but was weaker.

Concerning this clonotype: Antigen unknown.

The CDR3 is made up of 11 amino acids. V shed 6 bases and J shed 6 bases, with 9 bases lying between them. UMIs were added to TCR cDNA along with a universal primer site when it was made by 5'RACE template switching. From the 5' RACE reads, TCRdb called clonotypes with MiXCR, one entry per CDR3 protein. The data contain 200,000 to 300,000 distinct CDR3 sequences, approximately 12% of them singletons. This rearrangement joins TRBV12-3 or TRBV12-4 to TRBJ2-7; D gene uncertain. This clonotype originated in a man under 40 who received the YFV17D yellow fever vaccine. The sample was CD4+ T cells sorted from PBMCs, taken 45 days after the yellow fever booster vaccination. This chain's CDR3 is CASSPSLEQYF. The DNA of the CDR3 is TGTGCCAGCAGCCCCAGCCTCGAGCAGTACTTC.